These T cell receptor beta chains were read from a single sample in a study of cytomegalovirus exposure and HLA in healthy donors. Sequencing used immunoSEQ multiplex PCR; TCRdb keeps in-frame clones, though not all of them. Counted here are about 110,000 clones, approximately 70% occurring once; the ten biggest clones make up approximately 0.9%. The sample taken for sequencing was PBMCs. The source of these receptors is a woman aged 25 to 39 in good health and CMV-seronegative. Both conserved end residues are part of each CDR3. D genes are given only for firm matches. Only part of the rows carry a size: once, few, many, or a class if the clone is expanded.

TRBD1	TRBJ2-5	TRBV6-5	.	CASNPGQGQETQYF	TGTGCCTCGAACCCGGGACAGGGACAAGAGACCCAGTACTTC
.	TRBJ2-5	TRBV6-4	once	CASSESAQETQYF	TGTGCCAGCAGTGAAAGCGCTCAAGAGACCCAGTACTTC
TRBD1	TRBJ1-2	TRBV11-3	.	CASRGTEDGYTF	TGTGCCAGTAGGGGGACAGAAGATGGCTACACCTTC
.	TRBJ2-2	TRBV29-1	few	CSVEGVSTGELFF	TGCAGCGTTGAGGGAGTGAGTACCGGGGAGCTGTTTTTT
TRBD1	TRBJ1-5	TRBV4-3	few	CASRLLGTGNGFMGQPQHF	TGCGCCAGCAGGCTGTTAGGGACAGGGAATGGGTTTATGGGTCAGCCCCAGCATTTT
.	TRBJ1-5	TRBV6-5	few	CASSPPGQPQHF	TGTGCCAGCAGTCCACCGGGTCAGCCCCAGCATTTT
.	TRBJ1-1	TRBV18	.	CASSPSADTEAFF	TGTGCCAGCTCACCCTCCGCAGACACTGAAGCTTTCTTT
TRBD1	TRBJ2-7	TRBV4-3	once	CASSQAHRGNEQYF	TGCGCCAGCAGCCAAGCGCACAGGGGCAACGAGCAGTACTTC
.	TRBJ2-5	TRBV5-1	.	CASSLALETQYF	TGCGCCAGCAGCTTGGCCCTCGAGACCCAGTACTTC
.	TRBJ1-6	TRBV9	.	CASSTGYVSPLHF	TGTGCCAGCAGCACCGGTTACGTTTCACCCCTCCACTTT
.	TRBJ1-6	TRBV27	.	CASRFGGSPLHF	TGTGCCAGCAGGTTTGGGGGGTCACCCCTCCACTTT